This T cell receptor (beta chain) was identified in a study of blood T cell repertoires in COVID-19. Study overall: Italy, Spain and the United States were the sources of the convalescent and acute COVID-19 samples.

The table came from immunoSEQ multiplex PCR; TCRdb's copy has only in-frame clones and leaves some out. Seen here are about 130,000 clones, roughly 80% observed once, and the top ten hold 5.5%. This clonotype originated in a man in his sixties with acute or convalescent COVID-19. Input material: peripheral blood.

In DNA, the CDR3 is TGTGCCAGCGGCCGGTCGGCGGGTACGACCTACGAGCAGTACTTC. Translation gives CASGRSAGTTYEQYF. This chain links TRBV27 with TRBJ2-7; D is possibly TRBD2 (5 bases). The V end was cut by 8 bases, the J end by 2 bases, with 19 bases between. CDR1 is MNHEY and CDR2 is SMNVEV in the germline V gene (reference sequence). The CDR3 has 15 amino acids.